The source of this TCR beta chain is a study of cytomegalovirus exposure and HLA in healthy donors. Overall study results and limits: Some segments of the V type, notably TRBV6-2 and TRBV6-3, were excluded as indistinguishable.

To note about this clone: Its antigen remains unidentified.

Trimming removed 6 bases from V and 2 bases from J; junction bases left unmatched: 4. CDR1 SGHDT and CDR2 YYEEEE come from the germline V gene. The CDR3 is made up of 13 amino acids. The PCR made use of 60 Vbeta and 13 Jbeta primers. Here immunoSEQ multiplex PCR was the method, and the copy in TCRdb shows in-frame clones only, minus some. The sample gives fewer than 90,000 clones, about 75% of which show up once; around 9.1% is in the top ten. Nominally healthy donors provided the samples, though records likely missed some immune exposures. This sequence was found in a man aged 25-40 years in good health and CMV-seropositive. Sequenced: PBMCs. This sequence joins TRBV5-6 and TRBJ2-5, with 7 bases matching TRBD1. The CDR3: CASILTGQETQYF. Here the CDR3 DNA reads TGTGCCAGCATCCTGACAGGGCAAGAGACCCAGTACTTC.